Sequencing of this T cell receptor (beta chain) was carried out in a study of T-cell memory formation after mild COVID-19. Overall study context: Largely, the TCR clusters proved donor specific. Overall study results and limits: The authors left the SARS-CoV-2 specificity of second-wave clones peaking on day 37 unconfirmed.

The CDR3 covers 15 residues. V dropped 3 bases and J dropped 2; count of bases not matched to a gene: 6. In this sample, this clonotype turned up a few times. Its antigen is not known. TCRdb used MiXCR to reprocess the 5' RACE reads, holding one entry per CDR3 protein. Of roughly 410,000 distinct CDR3 sequences listed, 24% are singletons. Source material: PBMCs or a T cell subset sorted from them (not recorded which). This receptor was obtained from an adult woman who had mild COVID-19 (a few samples of this study predate the infection). Cell type and time point are not known. J is TRBJ2-7 and V is TRBV12-3 or TRBV12-4, with 8 bases that match TRBD1. The CDR3 is CASSFISQGAYEQYF. The CDR3 nucleotides are TGTGCCAGCAGTTTTATTTCACAGGGGGCCTACGAGCAGTACTTC.